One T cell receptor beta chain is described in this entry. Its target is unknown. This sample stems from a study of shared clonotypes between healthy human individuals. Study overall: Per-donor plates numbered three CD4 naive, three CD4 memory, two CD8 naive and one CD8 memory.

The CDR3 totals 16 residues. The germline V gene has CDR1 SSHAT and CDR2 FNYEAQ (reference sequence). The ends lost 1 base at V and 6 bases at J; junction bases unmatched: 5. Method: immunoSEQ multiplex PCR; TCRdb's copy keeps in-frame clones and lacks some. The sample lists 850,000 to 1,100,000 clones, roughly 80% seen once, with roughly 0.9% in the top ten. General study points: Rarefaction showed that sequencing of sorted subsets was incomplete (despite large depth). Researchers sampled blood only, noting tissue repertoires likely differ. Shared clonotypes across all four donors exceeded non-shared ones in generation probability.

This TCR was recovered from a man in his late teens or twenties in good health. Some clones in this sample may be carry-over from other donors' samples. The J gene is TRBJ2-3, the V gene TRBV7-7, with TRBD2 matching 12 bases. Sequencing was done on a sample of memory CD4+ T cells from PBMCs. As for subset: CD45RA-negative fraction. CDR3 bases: TGTGCCAGCAGCTTAGGGACTAGCGGGATGGCGGATACGCAGTATTTT. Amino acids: CASSLGTSGMADTQYF.